This T cell receptor (beta chain) was sequenced during a study of early T cells in non-severe SARS-CoV-2 infection. Overall study results and limits: Database matching using VDJdb favored anti-spike CD8 responses, with private and CD4 specificities left missing.

CDR1 and CDR2 (germline): SGHDT, YYEEEE. The CDR3 loop spans 17 amino acids. The ends lost 0 bases at V and 8 bases at J; junction bases unmatched: 8. This clonotype was counted between two and nine times. The antigen is not known. TCRdb re-called the 5' RACE reads with MiXCR, one entry per CDR3 protein. The sample shows 65,000 to 90,000 distinct CDR3 sequences, 12% of them seen only once. The sample taken for sequencing was whole blood. V gene TRBV5-6 combines with J gene TRBJ1-6; 10 bases agree with TRBD1. This TCR derives from an adult who was a healthcare worker with PCR-confirmed SARS-CoV-2 infection or an uninfected control (not recorded which). The CDR3 bases are TGTGCCAGCAGCTTGGGAAGACGGACAGGGGGGTATTCACCCCTCCACTTT. It specifies CASSLGRRTGGYSPLHF.